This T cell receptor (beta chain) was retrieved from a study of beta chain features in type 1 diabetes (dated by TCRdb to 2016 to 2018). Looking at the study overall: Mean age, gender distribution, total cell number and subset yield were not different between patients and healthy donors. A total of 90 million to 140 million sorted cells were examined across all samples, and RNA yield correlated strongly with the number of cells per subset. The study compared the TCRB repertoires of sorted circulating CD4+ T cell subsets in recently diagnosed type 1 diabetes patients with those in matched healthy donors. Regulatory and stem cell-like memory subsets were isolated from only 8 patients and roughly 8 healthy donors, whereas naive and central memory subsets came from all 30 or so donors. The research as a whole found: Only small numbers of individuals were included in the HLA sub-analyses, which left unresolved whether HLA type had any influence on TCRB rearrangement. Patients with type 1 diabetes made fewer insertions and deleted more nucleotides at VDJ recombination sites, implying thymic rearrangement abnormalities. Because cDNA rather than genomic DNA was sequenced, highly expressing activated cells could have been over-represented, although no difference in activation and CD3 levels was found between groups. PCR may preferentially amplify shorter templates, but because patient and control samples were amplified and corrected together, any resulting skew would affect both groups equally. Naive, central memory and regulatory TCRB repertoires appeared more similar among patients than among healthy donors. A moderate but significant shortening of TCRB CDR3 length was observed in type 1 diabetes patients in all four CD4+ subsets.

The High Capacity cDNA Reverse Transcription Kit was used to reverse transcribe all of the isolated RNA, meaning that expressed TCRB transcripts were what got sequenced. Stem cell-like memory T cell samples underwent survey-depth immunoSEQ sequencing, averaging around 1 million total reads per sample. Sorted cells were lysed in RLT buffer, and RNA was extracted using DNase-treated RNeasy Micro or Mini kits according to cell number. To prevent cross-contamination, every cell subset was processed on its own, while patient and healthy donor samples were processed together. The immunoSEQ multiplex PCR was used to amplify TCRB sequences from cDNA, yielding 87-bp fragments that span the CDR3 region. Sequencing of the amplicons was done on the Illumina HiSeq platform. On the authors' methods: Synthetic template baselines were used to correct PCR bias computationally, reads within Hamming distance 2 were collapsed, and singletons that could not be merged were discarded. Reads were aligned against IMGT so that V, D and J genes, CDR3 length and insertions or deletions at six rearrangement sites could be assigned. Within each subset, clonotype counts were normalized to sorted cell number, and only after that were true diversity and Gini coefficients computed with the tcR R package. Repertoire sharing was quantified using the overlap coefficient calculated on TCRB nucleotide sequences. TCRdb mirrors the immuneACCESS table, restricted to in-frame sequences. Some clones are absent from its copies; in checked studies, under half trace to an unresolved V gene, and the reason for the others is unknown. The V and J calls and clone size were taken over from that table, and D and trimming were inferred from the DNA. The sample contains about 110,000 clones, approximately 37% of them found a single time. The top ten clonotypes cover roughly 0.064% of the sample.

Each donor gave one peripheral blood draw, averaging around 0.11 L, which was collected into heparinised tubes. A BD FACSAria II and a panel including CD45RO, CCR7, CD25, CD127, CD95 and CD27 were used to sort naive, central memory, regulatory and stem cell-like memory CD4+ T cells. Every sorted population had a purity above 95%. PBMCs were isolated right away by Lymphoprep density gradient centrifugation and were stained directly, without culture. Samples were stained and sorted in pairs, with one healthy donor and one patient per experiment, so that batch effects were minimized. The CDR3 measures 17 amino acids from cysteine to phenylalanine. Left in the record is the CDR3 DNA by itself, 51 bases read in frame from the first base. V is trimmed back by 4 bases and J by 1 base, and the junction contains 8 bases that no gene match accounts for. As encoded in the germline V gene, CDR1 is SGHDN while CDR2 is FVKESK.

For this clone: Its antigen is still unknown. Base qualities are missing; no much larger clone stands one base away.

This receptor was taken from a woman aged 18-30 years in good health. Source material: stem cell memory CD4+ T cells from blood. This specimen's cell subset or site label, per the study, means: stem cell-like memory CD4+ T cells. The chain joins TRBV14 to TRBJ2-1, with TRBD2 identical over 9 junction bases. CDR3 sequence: CASSRLAGVGSYNEQFF. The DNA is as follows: TGTGCCAGCAGCCGCTTAGCGGGAGTTGGGTCCTACAATGAGCAGTTCTTC.